These 27 T cell receptor beta chains share one sample of origin, sequenced in a study of cytomegalovirus exposure and HLA in healthy donors. The study ran its PCR with 60 Vbeta and 13 Jbeta primers. Using immunoSEQ multiplex PCR, the repertoire was profiled, and TCRdb retains in-frame clones only, with some absent. The repertoire holds 100,000 to 150,000 clones, with around three quarters as singletons. The sequenced material came from PBMCs. The source is a woman between 35 and 50 years old in good health and CMV-seropositive.

This clone was seen once. This sequence joins TRBV7-2 and TRBJ2-1, with TRBD2 matching over 8 bases. The CDR3 is 16 amino acids. The germline V gene has CDR1 SGHTA and CDR2 FQGNSA. V shed 5 bases and J 4 bases; nucleotides not matched to a gene: 10. The CDR3 bases are TGTGCCAGCAGCCCTTGGACTAGCCAGAAGTACAATGAGCAGTTCTTC. Translating it yields CASSPWTSQKYNEQFF. Combining the CDR3 with reference TRBV7-2 and TRBJ2-1 gives the whole variable domain GAGVSQSPSNKVTEKGKDVELRCDPISGHTALYWYRQSLGQGLEFLIYFQGNSAPDKSGLPSDRFSAERTGGSVSTLTIQRTQQEDSAVYLCASSPWTSQKYNEQFFGPGTRLTVL.

V and J are TRBV9 and TRBJ1-2; maybe TRBD1 (6 bases). V lost 2 bases and J lost 4, with 18 bases in between. The CDR3 is 16 residues long. Looked up from germline, CDR1 is SGDLS and CDR2 is YYNGEE. The CDR3 coding sequence is TGTGCCAGCAGCGTGGGGGGGGGCAGGGAGGCCTATGGCTACACCTTC. It yields the protein CASSVGGGREAYGYTF.

The V and J genes are TRBV2 and TRBJ2-7, with D unresolved. CDR1 is SNHLY, CDR2 FYNNEI, per germline. This CDR3 is 13 amino acids long. Between the trimmed V and J ends, which lost 8 bases and 2 bases, there was a span of 13 bases. CDR3 DNA sequence: TGTGCCAGCCGTAAAGAAACAGCCTACGAGCAGTACTTC. Encoded protein: CASRKETAYEQYF.

The chain employs TRBV27 and TRBJ1-1; the D gene is possibly TRBD1 (6 bases). The CDR3 totals 16 residues. The ends were cut back, 1 base at V and 4 bases at J, with 16 bases in the middle. Germline V CDR1 and CDR2: MNHEY, SMNVEV (reference sequence). The CDR3 DNA reads TGTGCCAGCAGTTTATTAGGCCCAACAGGGACCACTGAAGCTTTCTTT. Amino acids: CASSLLGPTGTTEAFF.

This clone has a single count. This rearrangement joins TRBV21-1 to TRBJ2-7; the listed D gene, TRBD1, was not tested against the DNA. TRBV21-1 is marked as a pseudogene. This CDR3 contains 16 residues. CDR3 amino acids: CASSRRQGPPIYEQYF. CDR3 nucleotide sequence: TGTGCCAGCAGCAGACGACAGGGCCCCCCAATTTACGAGCAGTACTTC.

In this sample, this clone turned up a few times. V gene TRBV14 combines with J gene TRBJ1-1, with D possibly TRBD1 on 5 matching bases. This CDR3 has 15 residues. V was clipped by 4 bases and J by 1 base, with 13 bases between them. Germline-derived CDR1 and CDR2 are SGHDN and FVKESK. CDR3 DNA: TGTGCCAGCAGCCGATCTGGGAGGGGGAACACTGAAGCTTTCTTT. Residues: CASSRSGRGNTEAFF.

CDR3 protein: CASSLKRFQTRGGEQFF. The CDR3 DNA reads TGTGCCAGCAGCTTAAAGAGGTTCCAGACCCGCGGGGGTGAGCAGTTCTTC. The rearrangement links TRBV7-9 to TRBJ2-1; 7 positions match TRBD2. From germline, CDR1 is SEHNR and CDR2 FQNEAQ (reference sequence). Unmatched junction bases numbered 16, after V lost 2 bases and J lost 9 bases. This CDR3 has 17 amino acids.

The chain has TRBV18 and TRBJ1-2; no reliable D call. This CDR3 is built from 13 residues. CDR1 is KGHSH, CDR2 LQKENI, per germline. The germline V and J ends were trimmed by 5 bases and 1 base, with 8 bases remaining between them. The CDR3 region is CASSAGNNYGYTF. The CDR3 DNA is TGTGCCAGCTCAGCGGGCAATAACTATGGCTACACCTTC.

This chain joins TRBV20-1 and TRBJ1-2; D is possibly TRBD1 (6 bases). Germline CDR1 and CDR2: DFQATT and SNEGSKA (reference sequence). CDR3 size: 11 residues. Trimming took 6 bases from V and 6 from J, leaving 11 bases between them. The CDR3 region is CSASRTDGYTF. CDR3 sequence (DNA): TGCAGTGCGTCCCGGACAGATGGCTACACCTTC.

This clone was seen more than once but under ten times. The chain has TRBV10-2 and TRBJ2-1; a possible D gene is TRBD2 (6 bases). CDR3 length: 14 residues. Looked up from germline, CDR1 is WSHSY and CDR2 is SAAADI. Trimming took 0 bases from V and 7 from J, leaving 10 bases between them. The CDR3 protein is CASSESGSLNEQFF. Written as DNA, the CDR3 is TGCGCCAGCAGTGAGTCCGGGAGTCTGAATGAGCAGTTCTTC.

The chain combines TRBV11-2 with TRBJ2-3; 11 nucleotides agree with TRBD1. This CDR3 is built from 15 residues. Germline V lookup: CDR1 SGHAT, CDR2 FQNNGV. V was clipped by 2 bases and J by 4 bases; unmatched bases: 2. DNA of the CDR3: TGTGCCAGCAGCTTAACGGGACAGGGGGCAGATACGCAGTATTTT. Encoded protein: CASSLTGQGADTQYF.

This chain links TRBV29-1 with TRBJ1-2; possible D gene TRBD1, 6 bases. The length of the CDR3 is 17 residues. Germline lookup yields CDR1 SQVTM and CDR2 ANQGSEA. V lost 2 bases, J lost 3 bases, and 22 bases lay in between. In nucleotides, the CDR3 is TGCAGCGTTGAATCGTCTTGGTCGGGGGGCCTAGACTATGGCTACACCTTC. Protein product: CSVESSWSGGLDYGYTF.

Comment on this clone: Mismatch with germline at one junction end may stem from a read error. This sample also contains other DNA sequences that code for the same CDR3. The chain recombines TRBV6-5 with TRBJ1-6, with 8 bases that match TRBD1. CDR1 is MNHEY, CDR2 SVGAGI, per germline. CDR3 length: 15 amino acids. DNA of the CDR3: TGTGCCAGCAGCTACTCGGACAGGGTGGATTCACCCCTCCACTTT. This codes for CASSYSDRVDSPLHF.

The chain joins TRBV4-2 to TRBJ2-2, with a weak D call TRBD2 (6 bases). CDR1 is LGHNA, CDR2 YNFKEQ, per germline. V lost 4 bases and J 0 bases, leaving 15 bases between the germline ends. This CDR3 is built from 17 residues. This CDR3 is CASSRRADRANTGELFF. The CDR3 DNA follows: TGTGCCAGCAGCCGGAGGGCCGACAGAGCGAACACCGGGGAGCTGTTTTTT.

The chain is built from TRBV7-9 and TRBJ1-4; TRBD1 aligns across 9 bases. CDR1 and CDR2 (germline): SEHNR, FQNEAQ (reference sequence). Trimming removed 7 bases from V and 3 bases from J; junction bases left unmatched: 15. The CDR3 has 18 residues. The CDR3 is CASTLGDRVNMANEKLFF. The CDR3 region has the DNA TGTGCCAGCACCTTGGGGGACAGGGTTAATATGGCTAATGAAAAACTGTTTTTT.

The CDR3 here is CASSPAPGTAYEQYF. The CDR3 DNA sequence: TGTGCCAGCTCACCGGCGCCGGGGACAGCCTACGAGCAGTACTTC. The chain carries TRBV18 and TRBJ2-7; 7 bases map to TRBD1. The CDR3 contains 15 residues. In germline, CDR1 is KGHSH, CDR2 LQKENI. V was clipped by 3 bases and J by 2 bases; unmatched bases: 7. Together with reference TRBV18 and TRBJ2-7, the CDR3 gives the full variable domain: NAGVMQNPRHLVRRRGQEARLRCSPMKGHSHVYWYRQLPEEGLKFMVYLQKENIIDESGMPKERFSAEFPKEGPSILRIQQVVRGDSAAYFCASSPAPGTAYEQYFGPGTRLTVT.

The rearrangement links TRBV27 to TRBJ2-3; TRBD1 agrees at 7 bases. V was pared by 5 bases and J by 6 bases, with 11 bases of the junction left unmatched. The CDR3 totals 15 residues. CDR1 and CDR2 from the germline V gene are MNHEY and SMNVEV (reference sequence). CDR3: CASSPQLQGIDTQYF. In DNA, the CDR3 is TGTGCCAGCAGTCCCCAGCTACAGGGGATTGATACGCAGTATTTT.

This clone showed up just once. The CDR3 DNA reads TGTGCCTGCCCTAAGTTAGACAGTATTTACGTCCTGACTTTC. This translates into CACPKLDSIYVLTF. V and J are TRBV30 and TRBJ2-6; tentatively, D is TRBD1 (5 bases). The germline V and J ends were trimmed by 6 bases and 11 bases, with 20 bases remaining between them. In germline, CDR1 is GTSNPN, CDR2 SVGIG (reference sequence). CDR3 size: 14 residues.

This chain joins TRBV2 and TRBJ2-7; D is ambiguous. V dropped 5 bases and J dropped 3 bases, with 8 bases sitting between them. The CDR3 runs to 12 residues. Germline V lookup: CDR1 SNHLY, CDR2 FYNNEI. Written as DNA, the CDR3 is TGTGCCAGCAGTCTTGTCCGCTACGAGCAGTACTTC. It codes for CASSLVRYEQYF.

This clone was detected only once. The V call is TRBV5-1, the J call TRBJ1-2; 12 nucleotides line up with TRBD1. V gave up 3 bases and J gave up 7 bases; unmatched junction bases: 7. This CDR3 comprises 15 residues. Per the germline V gene, CDR1 is SGHRS and CDR2 is YFSETQ. This CDR3 is CASSSTGTGGIGYTF. The CDR3 DNA reads as TGCGCCAGCAGCTCCACCGGGACAGGGGGCATTGGCTACACCTTC.

The V call is TRBV18, the J call TRBJ2-3; TRBD1 aligns across 10 bases. Germline lookup yields CDR1 KGHSH and CDR2 LQKENI. V shed 3 bases and J 1 base; nucleotides not matched to a gene: 7. The CDR3 totals 17 residues. The CDR3 sequence is CASSPRTGGTGTDTQYF. Written as DNA, the CDR3 is TGTGCCAGCTCACCGAGGACAGGGGGAACGGGCACAGATACGCAGTATTTT.

The chain employs TRBV7-3 and TRBJ2-3, with TRBD2 identical over 13 bases. Trimming cost V 0 bases and J 0 bases; bases outside gene matches: 6. CDR3 length equals 19 residues. CDR1 is SGHTA, CDR2 FQGTGA, per germline. This chain's CDR3 is CASSLTGLAGTTSTDTQYF. CDR3 nucleotides: TGTGCCAGCAGCTTAACGGGACTAGCGGGGACCACTAGCACAGATACGCAGTATTTT.

The chain is built from TRBV4-3 and TRBJ1-1, with a weak D call TRBD1 (5 bases). Trimming pared 0 bases from V and 5 bases from J, leaving 13 bases between. This CDR3 is built from 15 residues. The germline V gene has CDR1 LGHNA and CDR2 YSLEER. CDR3 nucleotide sequence: TGCGCCAGCAGCCAAGATGGTATGGGGGGGACTGAAGCTTTCTTT. It encodes CASSQDGMGGTEAFF.

V gene TRBV5-1 combines with J gene TRBJ2-1; 9 nucleotides line up with TRBD2. CDR3 length equals 15 residues. V dropped 2 bases and J dropped 1; count of bases not matched to a gene: 1. The germline V gene encodes CDR1 SGHRS and CDR2 YFSETQ. The CDR3: CASSFSGSSYNEQFF. The DNA of the CDR3 is TGCGCCAGCAGCTTTAGCGGGAGTTCCTACAATGAGCAGTTCTTC.

The V gene is TRBV5-5, the J gene TRBJ2-5, with D possibly being TRBD1 (6 bases). This CDR3 has 13 amino acids. Germline CDR1 and CDR2: SGHKS and YYEKEE (reference sequence). V lost 6 bases and J lost 1, with 10 bases in between. CDR3 amino acids: CASKLGGQETQYF. CDR3 coding DNA: TGTGCCAGCAAATTAGGGGGCCAAGAGACCCAGTACTTC.

The V gene is TRBV18, the J gene TRBJ2-1; D unclear. This CDR3 region has 15 residues. Looked up from germline, CDR1 is KGHSH and CDR2 is LQKENI. V was shortened by 0 bases and J by 7 bases, with 13 bases between the two germline ends. The CDR3: CASSPPFSPENEQFF. For the CDR3, the DNA is TGTGCCAGCTCACCACCCTTCTCCCCCGAGAATGAGCAGTTCTTC.

The chain uses TRBV6-5 and TRBJ1-2; TRBD1 aligns across 9 bases. Germline values: CDR1 MNHEY, CDR2 SVGAGI. Trimming removed 5 bases from V and 1 base from J; junction bases left unmatched: 5. This CDR3 region has 15 residues. CDR3 nucleotides: TGTGCCAGCAGTAGAGGACAGGGGCTTAACTATGGCTACACCTTC. Residues: CASSRGQGLNYGYTF.